This T cell receptor (beta chain) was sequenced in a study of identical twins. The CDR3 is 14 residues long. V lost 0 bases and J lost 3, with 9 bases in between. Germline CDR1 reads SGHRS; CDR2 reads YFSETQ. MiXCR, run by TCRdb on the 5' RACE reads, gives a single entry per CDR3 protein. The sample includes some 500,000 distinct CDR3 sequences, roughly a fifth seen only once; the top ten take roughly 0.91%. In addition, the sample was reused for a study of T cells expressing NK-cell markers.

The source of this sequence is a woman aged 18-30 years in good health. The rearrangement joins TRBV5-1 to TRBJ1-1, with a weak D call TRBD1 (5 bases). The sample comprised CD4+ T cells sorted from blood. In DNA, the CDR3 is TGCGCCAGCAGCTTGGCCCAGGGATACACTGAAGCTTTCTTT. Translation gives CASSLAQGYTEAFF.